The present entry profiles one T cell receptor beta chain with its context. This clonotype came up many times. Its cognate antigen has yet to be identified. No base-level quality is on record; no much larger clone is a single base apart. The TCR beta CDR3 regions were amplified from the RNA transcripts. The TCR CDR3 was subjected to a first round of RT-PCR using the HTBI primer set and the Qiagen OneStep RT-PCR kit. Libraries were constructed in a second round of multiplex PCR, after which size selection and purification were carried out. The libraries were sequenced on an Illumina HiSeq2000 using paired-end 100 bp reads. Per the original workflow: SOAPnuke was used to process the raw data, throwing out any read that contained adapters or uncalled bases, had a mean Phred below 15, or lacked an exact constant-primer or identifier match. High-quality paired reads were merged using COPE v1.2.5, and each unique nucleotide sequence was defined as a clonotype. Clonotypes were aligned to IMGT TRBV, TRBD and TRBJ reference segments using MiTCR v1.1. Analysis was restricted to V-J combinations with a frequency above 0.0001, which covered about 99% of repertoires. A TCS score was defined as the ratio of F50 (clonal expansion) to E x V (chaos), with BLOSUM62-based TCRdist applied between CDR3 peptides within each V-J. Welch's t-statistics and random forest reduced roughly 540 V-J features to under 15, which were used in a naive Bayes classifier (R e1071). The raw public data were reprocessed by TCRdb itself: fastp quality trimming at Q25, MiXCR clonotype calling, in-frame beta chains only. A single entry per CDR3 protein holds the most common genes and DNA from its merged rows. The V and J calls and clone size come from TCRdb's table, not from the authors' own analysis. A total of about 540,000 distinct CDR3 sequences appear in this sample, approximately 44% of them only once. Just over 8% of the sample belongs to the ten largest clones.

Graves' hyperthyroidism was defined as stable when no progression to ophthalmopathy occurred over 18 months of follow-up. The hyperthyroidism patients were between 18 and 65 years old and newly diagnosed, with a disease duration of less than 2 months. Exclusion was applied to patients with uncontrolled infections, other autoimmune diseases, pregnancy or lactation. Diagnoses were established on the basis of clinical symptoms, serum thyroxine and TRAb, thyroid ultrasound, and orbital computed tomography. Total RNA was extracted using Trizol reagent, and RNA quality was assessed on an Agilent 2100 Bioanalyzer. This entry is derived from a study of T cells in Graves' hyperthyroidism and ophthalmopathy (dated 2019 in TCRdb). About the full investigation: TCR V-J signatures able to tell the groups apart were searched for in a discovery cohort of 100 or so patients, of whom more than 40 had Graves' ophthalmopathy and roughly 57 had stable Graves' hyperthyroidism. For training and testing, the 100 patients in the discovery cohort were randomly divided in a 7:3 ratio. Thyroid tissue and blood T-cell repertoires from more than five Graves' hyperthyroidism patients were also compared in the study. Prospective prediction of ophthalmopathy was tested in an independent validation cohort consisting of 18 to 20 hyperthyroidism patients and over 15 patients who later progressed to ophthalmopathy. Once sampling was done, hyperthyroidism patients were given methimazole at a starting dose of 30 mg daily, whereas ophthalmopathy patients were given high-dose intravenous methylprednisolone. The paper reports TCR Vbeta CDR3 sequencing of more than 120 peripheral blood samples: approximately 41 ophthalmopathy, under 80 hyperthyroidism and 17 progressor patients. Broad study findings and their caveats: Sample size was not statistically predetermined, and investigators were not blinded to group allocation. Most expanded thyroid clonotypes (frequency above 0.001) were also found in blood, which suggests that blood repertoires may mirror thyroid immune responses. In cross-validation, a model built on a 13 V-J signature told ophthalmopathy apart from stable hyperthyroidism with 85% to 90% sensitivity and roughly 82% specificity, and in testing the same model reached 80%/75%. During validation, the model predicted progression to ophthalmopathy a median of about 6.5 months ahead of onset, with more than 55% sensitivity and 72.22% specificity.

The germline V gene yields SGHTA for CDR1 and FQGNSA for CDR2. The CDR3 starts with the cysteine, ends with the phenylalanine, and has 10 residues. Only the CDR3 portion is preserved as DNA: 30 bases, with reading frame beginning at the first base. At the junction V is shortened by 6 bases and J by 7 bases, with 6 bases in between. Recombination connected TRBV7-2 to TRBJ1-2; no D segment can be confidently identified. The sequence came from a woman under 30 with Graves' hyperthyroidism. Donor details come from another sample of the same person, matched by shared clones. Sequences were obtained from peripheral blood or thyroid tissue (not recorded which). The CDR3 amino acid sequence is: CASRIRGYTF. The sequenced DNA: TGTGCCAGCAGAATACGTGGCTACACCTTC.